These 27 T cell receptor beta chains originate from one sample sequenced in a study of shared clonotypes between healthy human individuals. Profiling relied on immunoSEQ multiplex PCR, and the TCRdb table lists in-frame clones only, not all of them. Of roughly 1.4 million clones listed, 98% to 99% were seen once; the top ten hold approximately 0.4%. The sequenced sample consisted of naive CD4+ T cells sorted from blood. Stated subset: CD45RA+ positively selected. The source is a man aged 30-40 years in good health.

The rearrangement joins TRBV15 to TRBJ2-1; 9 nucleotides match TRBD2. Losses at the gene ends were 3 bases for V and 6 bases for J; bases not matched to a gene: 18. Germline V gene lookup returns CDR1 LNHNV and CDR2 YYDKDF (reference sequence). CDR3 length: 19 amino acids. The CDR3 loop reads CATSSHSSGNLKVGNEQFF. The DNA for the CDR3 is TGTGCCACCAGCAGCCACTCTAGCGGGAACCTAAAAGTGGGCAATGAGCAGTTCTTC.

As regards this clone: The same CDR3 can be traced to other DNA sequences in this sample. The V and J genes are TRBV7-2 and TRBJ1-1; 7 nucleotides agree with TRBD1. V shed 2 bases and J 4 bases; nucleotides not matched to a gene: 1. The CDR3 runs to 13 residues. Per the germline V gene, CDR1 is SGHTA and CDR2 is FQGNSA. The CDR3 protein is CASSLRGLTEAFF. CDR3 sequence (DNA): TGTGCCAGCAGCTTAAGGGGGCTCACTGAAGCTTTCTTT.

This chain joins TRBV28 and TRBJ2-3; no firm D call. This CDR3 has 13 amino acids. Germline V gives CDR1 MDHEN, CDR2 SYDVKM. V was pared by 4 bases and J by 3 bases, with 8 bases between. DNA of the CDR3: TGTGCCAGCAGTTCCCCTTTGACAGATACGCAGTATTTT. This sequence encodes CASSSPLTDTQYF.

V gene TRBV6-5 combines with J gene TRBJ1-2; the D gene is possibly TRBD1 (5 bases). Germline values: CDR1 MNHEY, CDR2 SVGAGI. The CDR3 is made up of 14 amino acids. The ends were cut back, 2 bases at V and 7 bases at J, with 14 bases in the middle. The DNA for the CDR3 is TGTGCCAGCAGTTACGACCGGGGGGTGGGTGGCTACACCTTC. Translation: CASSYDRGVGGYTF.

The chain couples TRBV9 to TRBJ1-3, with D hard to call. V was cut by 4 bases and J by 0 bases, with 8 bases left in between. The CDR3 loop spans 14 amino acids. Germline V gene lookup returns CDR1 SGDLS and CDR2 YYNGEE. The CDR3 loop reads CASSRSFSGNTIYF. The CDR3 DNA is TGTGCCAGCAGCCGAAGTTTCTCTGGAAACACCATATATTTT.

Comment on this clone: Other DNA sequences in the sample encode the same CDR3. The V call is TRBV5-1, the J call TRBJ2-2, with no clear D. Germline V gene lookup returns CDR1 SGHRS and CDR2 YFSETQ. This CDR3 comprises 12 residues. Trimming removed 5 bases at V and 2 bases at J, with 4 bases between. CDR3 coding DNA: TGCGCCAGCAGTCTAAACACCGGGGAGCTGTTTTTT. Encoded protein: CASSLNTGELFF. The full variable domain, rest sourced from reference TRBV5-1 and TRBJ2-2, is KAGVTQTPRYLIKTRGQQVTLSCSPISGHRSVSWYQQTPGQGLQFLFEYFSETQRNKGNFPGRFSGRQFSNSRSEMNVSTLELGDSALYLCASSLNTGELFFGEGSRLTVL.

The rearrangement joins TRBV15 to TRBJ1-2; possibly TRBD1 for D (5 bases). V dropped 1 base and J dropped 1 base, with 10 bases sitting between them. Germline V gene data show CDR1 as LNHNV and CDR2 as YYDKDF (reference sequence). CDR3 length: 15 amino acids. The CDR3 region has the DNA TGTGCCACCAGCAGAGCGGGGGGGAATAACTATGGCTACACCTTC. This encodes CATSRAGGNNYGYTF.

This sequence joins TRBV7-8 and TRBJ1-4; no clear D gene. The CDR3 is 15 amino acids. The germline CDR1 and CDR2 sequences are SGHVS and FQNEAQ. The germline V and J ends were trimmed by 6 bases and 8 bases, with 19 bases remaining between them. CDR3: CASSHDPGVWEKLFF. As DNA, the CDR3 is TGTGCCAGCAGTCATGACCCTGGGGTTTGGGAAAAACTGTTTTTT.

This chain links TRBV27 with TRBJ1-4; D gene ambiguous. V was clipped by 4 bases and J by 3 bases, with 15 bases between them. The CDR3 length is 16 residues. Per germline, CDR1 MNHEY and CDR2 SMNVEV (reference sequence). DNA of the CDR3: TGTGCCAGCAGTTGGGCCGGTCTTCAGTCTAATGAAAAACTGTTTTTT. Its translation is CASSWAGLQSNEKLFF.

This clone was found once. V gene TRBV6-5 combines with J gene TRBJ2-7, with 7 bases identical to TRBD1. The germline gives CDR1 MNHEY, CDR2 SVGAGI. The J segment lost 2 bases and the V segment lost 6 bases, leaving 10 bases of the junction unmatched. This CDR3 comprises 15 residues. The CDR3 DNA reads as TGTGCCAGCAGCCGACAGGGCGTACTAGCCTACGAGCAGTACTTC. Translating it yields CASSRQGVLAYEQYF.

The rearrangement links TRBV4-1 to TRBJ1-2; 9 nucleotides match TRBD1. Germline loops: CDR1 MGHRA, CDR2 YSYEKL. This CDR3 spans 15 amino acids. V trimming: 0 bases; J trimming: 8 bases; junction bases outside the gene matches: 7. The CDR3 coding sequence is TGCGCCAGCAGCCAAGATGCTCCGGGACAGGGAGGCTACACCTTC. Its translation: CASSQDAPGQGGYTF.

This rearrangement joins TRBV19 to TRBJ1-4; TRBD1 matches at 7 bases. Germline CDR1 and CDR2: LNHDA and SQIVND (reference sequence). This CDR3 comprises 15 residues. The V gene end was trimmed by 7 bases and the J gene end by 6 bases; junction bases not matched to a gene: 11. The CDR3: CASMGDRTGDEKLFF. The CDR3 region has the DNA TGTGCCAGTATGGGGGACAGAACGGGAGATGAAAAACTGTTTTTT.

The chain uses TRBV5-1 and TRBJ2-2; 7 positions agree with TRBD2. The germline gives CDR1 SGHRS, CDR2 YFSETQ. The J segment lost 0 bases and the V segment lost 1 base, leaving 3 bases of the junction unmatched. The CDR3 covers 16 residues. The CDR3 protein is CASSLSGLTNTGELFF. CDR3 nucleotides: TGCGCCAGCAGCTTGTCGGGACTAACGAACACCGGGGAGCTGTTTTTT. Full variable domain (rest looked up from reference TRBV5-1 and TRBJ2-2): KAGVTQTPRYLIKTRGQQVTLSCSPISGHRSVSWYQQTPGQGLQFLFEYFSETQRNKGNFPGRFSGRQFSNSRSEMNVSTLELGDSALYLCASSLSGLTNTGELFFGEGSRLTVL.

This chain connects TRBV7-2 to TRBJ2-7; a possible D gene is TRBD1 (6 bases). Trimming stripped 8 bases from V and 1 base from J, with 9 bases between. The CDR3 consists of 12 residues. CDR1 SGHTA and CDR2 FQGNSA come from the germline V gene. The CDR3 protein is CASGTYSYEQYF. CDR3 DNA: TGTGCCAGCGGGACATATTCCTACGAGCAGTACTTC. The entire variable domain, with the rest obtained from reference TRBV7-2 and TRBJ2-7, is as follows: GAGVSQSPSNKVTEKGKDVELRCDPISGHTALYWYRQSLGQGLEFLIYFQGNSAPDKSGLPSDRFSAERTGGSVSTLTIQRTQQEDSAVYLCASGTYSYEQYFGPGTRLTVT.

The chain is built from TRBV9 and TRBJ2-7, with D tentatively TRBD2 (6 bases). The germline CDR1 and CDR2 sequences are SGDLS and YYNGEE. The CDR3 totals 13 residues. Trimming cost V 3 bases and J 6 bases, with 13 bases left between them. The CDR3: CASSGSSAGEQYF. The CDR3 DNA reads TGTGCCAGCAGCGGGTCTAGCGCAGGCGAGCAGTACTTC.

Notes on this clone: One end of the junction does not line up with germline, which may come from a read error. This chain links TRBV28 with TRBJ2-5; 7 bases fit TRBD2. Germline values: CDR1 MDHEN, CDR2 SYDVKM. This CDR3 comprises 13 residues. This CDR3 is CATSLGGLGTQYF. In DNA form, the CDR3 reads TGTGCCACCAGTTTGGGGGGGTTGGGGACCCAGTACTTC.

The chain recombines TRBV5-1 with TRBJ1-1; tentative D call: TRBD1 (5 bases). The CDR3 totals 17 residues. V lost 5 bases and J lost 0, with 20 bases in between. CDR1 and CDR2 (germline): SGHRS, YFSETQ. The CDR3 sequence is CASSRLNNRIMNTEAFF. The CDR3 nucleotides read TGCGCCAGCAGTCGTCTCAACAACAGGATAATGAACACTGAAGCTTTCTTT.

Here the CDR3 reads CASSPRLAGTDTQYF. The CDR3, as DNA: TGTGCCAGCAGCCCCCGACTAGCCGGCACAGATACGCAGTATTTT. The rearrangement uses TRBV7-3 and TRBJ2-3, with TRBD2 matching over 7 bases. The germline V gene encodes CDR1 SGHTA and CDR2 FQGTGA. This CDR3 spans 15 amino acids. V shed 5 bases, J shed 1 base, and the junction held 6 bases outside the gene matches.

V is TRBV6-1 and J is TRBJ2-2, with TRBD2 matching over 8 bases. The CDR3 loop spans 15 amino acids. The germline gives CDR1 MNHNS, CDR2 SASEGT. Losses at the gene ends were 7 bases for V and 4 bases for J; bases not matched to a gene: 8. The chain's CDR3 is CASKVREAATGELFF. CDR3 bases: TGTGCCAGCAAGGTGCGGGAGGCGGCCACCGGGGAGCTGTTTTTT.

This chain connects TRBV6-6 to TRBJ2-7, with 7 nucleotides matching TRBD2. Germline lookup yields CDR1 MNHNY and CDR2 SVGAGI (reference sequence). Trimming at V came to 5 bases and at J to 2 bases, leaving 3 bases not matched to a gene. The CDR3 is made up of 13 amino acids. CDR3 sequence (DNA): TGTGCCAGCAGTAGCGGGGCCCCCTACGAGCAGTACTTC. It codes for CASSSGAPYEQYF.

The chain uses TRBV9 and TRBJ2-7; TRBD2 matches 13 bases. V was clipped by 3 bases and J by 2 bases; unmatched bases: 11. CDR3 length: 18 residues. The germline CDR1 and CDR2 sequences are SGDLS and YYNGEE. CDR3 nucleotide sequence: TGTGCCAGCAGCGCCCACTCGAGACTAGCGGGAGGAGCCTACGAGCAGTACTTC. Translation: CASSAHSRLAGGAYEQYF.

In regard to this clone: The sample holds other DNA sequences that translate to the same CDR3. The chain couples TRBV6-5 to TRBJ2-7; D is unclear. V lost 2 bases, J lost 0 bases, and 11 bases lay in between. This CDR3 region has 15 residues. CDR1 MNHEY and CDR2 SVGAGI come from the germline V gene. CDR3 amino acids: CASSYKAGSSYEQYF. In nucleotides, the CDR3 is TGTGCCAGCAGTTACAAGGCAGGTAGCTCCTACGAGCAGTACTTC.

The CDR3 sequence: CASRGPGYGYTF. In nucleotides, the CDR3 is TGTGCCAGCAGGGGGCCAGGCTATGGCTACACCTTC. The chain couples TRBV28 to TRBJ1-2, with a tentative D call TRBD1 (5 bases). The V gene lost 6 bases and the J gene lost 4 bases, with 9 bases spanning the gap. Germline V gene data show CDR1 as MDHEN and CDR2 as SYDVKM. This CDR3 region has 12 residues.

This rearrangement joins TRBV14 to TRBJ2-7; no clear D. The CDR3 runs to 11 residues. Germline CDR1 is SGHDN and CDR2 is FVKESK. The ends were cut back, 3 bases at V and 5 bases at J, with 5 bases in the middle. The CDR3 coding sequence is TGTGCCAGCAGCCATCTGAACGAGCAGTACTTC. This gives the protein CASSHLNEQYF.

The CDR3 spells CASSVRVVDTQYF. As DNA, the CDR3 is TGTGCCAGCAGCGTCCGGGTGGTTGATACGCAGTATTTT. The V call is TRBV7-6, the J call TRBJ2-3; the D is unclear. Germline CDR1 SGHVS, CDR2 FNYEAQ. CDR3 length: 13 amino acids. The V end was cut by 5 bases, the J end by 6 bases, with 12 bases between.

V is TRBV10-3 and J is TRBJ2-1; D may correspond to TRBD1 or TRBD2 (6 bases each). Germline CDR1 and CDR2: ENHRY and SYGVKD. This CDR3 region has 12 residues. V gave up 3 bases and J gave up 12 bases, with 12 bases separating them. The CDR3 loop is CAISERGGGQFF. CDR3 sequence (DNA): TGTGCCATCAGTGAAAGAGGGGGAGGGCAGTTCTTC.

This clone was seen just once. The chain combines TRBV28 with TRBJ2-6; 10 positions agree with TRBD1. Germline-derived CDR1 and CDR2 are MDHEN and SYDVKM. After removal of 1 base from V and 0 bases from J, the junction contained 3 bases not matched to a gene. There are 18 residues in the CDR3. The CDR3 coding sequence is TGTGCCAGCAGTTTATTGGGACAGGGGATCTCTGGGGCCAACGTCCTGACTTTC. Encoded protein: CASSLLGQGISGANVLTF.